The 27 T cell receptor beta chains below were found in one sample sequenced in a study of blood T cells in healthy people across ages. With a J-beta primer mix and a sample-barcoded 5' primer, a second PCR ran 7 to 11 cycles. A single record per CDR3 protein comes from TCRdb applying MiXCR to the 5' RACE reads. The data show around 1.5 million distinct CDR3 sequences, approximately 38% seen once. The material sequenced was blood. The receptors shown here come from a woman under 30 in good health.

This clonotype came up a few times. This chain uses TRBV6-6 with TRBJ2-7, with 12 bases identical to TRBD2. Germline-derived CDR1 and CDR2 are MNHNY and SVGAGI (reference sequence). There are 16 residues in the CDR3. Unmatched junction bases numbered 6, after V lost 6 bases and J lost 0 bases. The CDR3 loop is CASRGTSGYPSYEQYF. CDR3 coding DNA: TGTGCCAGCAGGGGGACTAGCGGGTATCCCTCCTACGAGCAGTACTTC.

The rearrangement links TRBV6-1 to TRBJ2-3; no definite D call. Trimming removed 4 bases at V and 4 bases at J, with 12 bases between. The germline V gene encodes CDR1 MNHNS and CDR2 SASEGT. The CDR3 consists of 14 residues. CDR3 nucleotides: TGTGCCAGCAGTGTGGTCCCTCTTCCAGATACGCAGTATTTT. The encoded protein is CASSVVPLPDTQYF.

This clonotype was observed a few times. The chain is built from TRBV4-1 and TRBJ2-4; 10 nucleotides align to TRBD1. The J call may be wrong; the DNA end is better matched by TRBJ2-7. Germline-derived CDR1 and CDR2 are MGHRA and YSYEKL. The CDR3 runs 14 residues. The CDR3 bases are TGCGCCAGCAGCCAAGGGGACAGGGGTAACGAGCAGTACTTC. This gives the protein CASSQGDRGNEQYF.

A note on this clonotype: Its ends do not fully match the called genes, so a read error is possible. This chain joins TRBV4-1 and TRBJ1-4; 7 positions match TRBD1. The germline V gene has CDR1 MGHRA and CDR2 YSYEKL. This CDR3 contains 15 residues. CDR3 protein: CTSSLGGRGNEKLFF. The CDR3 DNA follows: TGCACCAGCAGCCTAGGGGGCAGGGGTAATGAAAAACTGTTTTTT.

The chain uses TRBV12-5 and TRBJ2-5; 7 bases agree with TRBD1. The CDR3 covers 16 residues. The V and J ends lost 0 bases and 3 bases, in that order; junction bases with no gene match: 7. The germline gives CDR1 LGHNT, CDR2 FRNRAP. The CDR3: CASGLVQVGGKETQYF. In DNA form, the CDR3 reads TGTGCTAGTGGTTTGGTACAGGTAGGGGGCAAAGAGACCCAGTACTTC.

This clonotype was counted a few times. The chain carries TRBV2 and TRBJ2-4; 9 bases align to TRBD2. CDR1 and CDR2 (germline): SNHLY, FYNNEI. This CDR3 comprises 18 residues. With 2 bases clipped from V and 1 base from J, the junction kept 9 bases outside the gene matches. The CDR3 sequence: CASSELGGGAVAKNIQYF. CDR3 in DNA: TGTGCCAGCAGTGAATTGGGCGGGGGGGCCGTCGCCAAAAACATTCAGTACTTC.

This clonotype was observed many times. The CDR3 protein is CASSVAPRDEQYF. The CDR3 DNA follows: TGTGCCAGCAGCGTAGCCCCCAGGGACGAGCAGTACTTC. The V and J genes are TRBV9 and TRBJ2-7; D is perhaps TRBD1 (5 bases). This CDR3 has 13 residues. V was shortened by 0 bases and J by 5 bases, with 9 bases between the two germline ends. The germline V gene encodes CDR1 SGDLS and CDR2 YYNGEE.

This clonotype was seen a single time. The chain couples TRBV5-1 to TRBJ1-2, with unresolved D. V was cut by 6 bases and J by 5 bases, with 17 bases left in between. CDR3 length: 14 amino acids. Germline V gene lookup returns CDR1 SGHRS and CDR2 YFSETQ. CDR3 protein: CASTPESPVYGYTF. CDR3 DNA: TGCGCCAGCACACCTGAGAGCCCCGTTTATGGCTACACCTTC.

This rearrangement joins TRBV29-1 to TRBJ2-3; D remains unclear. Trimming cost V 2 bases and J 2 bases, with 8 bases left between them. In germline, CDR1 is SQVTM, CDR2 ANQGSEA. This CDR3 contains 13 residues. CDR3 in DNA: TGCAGCGTTGAACGTCAGTACACAGATACGCAGTATTTT. This encodes CSVERQYTDTQYF.

This chain links TRBV2 with TRBJ1-6; 9 bases line up with TRBD1. Germline assignment: CDR1 SNHLY and CDR2 FYNNEI. This CDR3 has 15 residues. V shed 8 bases and J 2 bases; nucleotides not matched to a gene: 4. The CDR3 nucleotides read TGTGCCAGCGACAGGGGGGTAACCTATAATTCACCCCTCCACTTT. It encodes CASDRGVTYNSPLHF.

The CDR3 sequence is CASSTYSLSTGGRGNTEAFF. The CDR3 bases are TGTGCCAGCAGTACTTACAGTCTCTCTACCGGGGGGCGCGGAAACACTGAAGCTTTCTTT. This sequence joins TRBV28 and TRBJ1-1; D is perhaps TRBD1 (6 bases). Germline CDR1 reads MDHEN; CDR2 reads SYDVKM. The CDR3 totals 20 residues. Trimming pared 5 bases from V and 2 bases from J, leaving 30 bases between.

There are a few counts of this clonotype. The chain uses TRBV7-2 and TRBJ1-5, with D hard to call. The germline V gene encodes CDR1 SGHTA and CDR2 FQGNSA. The CDR3 has 13 residues. Trimming stripped 2 bases from V and 8 bases from J, with 10 bases between. In DNA, the CDR3 is TGTGCCAGCAGCTTAAGTCGGCAGAAGCCCCAGCATTTT. Its translation: CASSLSRQKPQHF.

V gene TRBV28 combines with J gene TRBJ2-7, with a tentative D call TRBD2 (6 bases). CDR1 is MDHEN, CDR2 SYDVKM, per germline. V lost 6 bases and J lost 4, with 19 bases in between. CDR3 length: 15 amino acids. CDR3 coding DNA: TGTGCCAGCAGCTTCAACGGAGGAGGGATGTACGAGCAGTACTTC. It encodes CASSFNGGGMYEQYF.

The genes are TRBV9 and TRBJ2-5, with 13 bases fitting TRBD2. The CDR3 is 17 residues long. Trimming cost V 4 bases and J 5 bases; bases outside gene matches: 11. The germline CDR1 and CDR2 sequences are SGDLS and YYNGEE. The CDR3 here is CASSSPIGLAGVETQYF. CDR3 nucleotides: TGTGCCAGCAGCTCGCCCATAGGACTAGCGGGAGTGGAGACCCAGTACTTC.

V is TRBV10-1 and J is TRBJ2-7, with D perhaps TRBD2 (5 bases). The germline gives CDR1 WNHNN, CDR2 SYGVQD (reference sequence). This CDR3 is 13 amino acids long. Trimming pared 6 bases from V and 3 bases from J, leaving 12 bases between. The CDR3 region has the DNA TGCGCCAGCAGCAAGGAGGCTAACTACGAGCAGTACTTC. This sequence encodes CASSKEANYEQYF.

This clonotype came up many times. The chain joins TRBV5-1 to TRBJ2-1; 11 bases are a match to TRBD2. CDR3 length: 15 amino acids. V was pared by 4 bases and J by 7 bases, with 7 bases of the junction left unmatched. The germline CDR1 and CDR2 sequences are SGHRS and YFSETQ. CDR3 nucleotide sequence: TGCGCCAGCAGCCCTAAGACTAGCGGGGTGAATGAGCAGTTCTTC. Its translation: CASSPKTSGVNEQFF.

This chain links TRBV28 with TRBJ2-1, with 8 bases that match TRBD2. V trimming: 6 bases; J trimming: 5 bases; junction bases outside the gene matches: 15. The CDR3 is 17 residues long. CDR1 and CDR2 (germline): MDHEN, SYDVKM. CDR3 protein: CASRPSPWRGVHNEQFF. Written as DNA, the CDR3 is TGTGCCAGCAGACCCAGTCCATGGCGGGGGGTGCACAATGAGCAGTTCTTC. The full variable domain, with the rest looked up from reference TRBV28 and TRBJ2-1, is DVKVTQSSRYLVKRTGEKVFLECVQDMDHENMFWYRQDPGLGLRLIYFSYDVKMKEKGDIPEGYSVSREKKERFSLILESASTNQTSMYLCASRPSPWRGVHNEQFFGPGTRLTVL.

The V gene is TRBV3-1, the J gene TRBJ1-2; possible D gene TRBD1, 6 bases. Trimming took off 2 bases at V and 0 bases at J, with 10 bases between the two ends. The CDR3 is 15 residues long. CDR1 and CDR2 from the germline V gene are LGHDT and YNNKEL (reference sequence). For the CDR3, the DNA is TGTGCCAGCAGCCAACAAAGACAGGCTAACTATGGCTACACCTTC. Its protein product is CASSQQRQANYGYTF.

This clonotype was seen a handful of times. CDR3 in DNA: TGTGCCAGCAGCGCCACCCCCGGGGGGGCAGAGTCGTACTTC. Amino acids: CASSATPGGAESYF. The gene calls are TRBV9 and TRBJ2-7, with TRBD2 matching 8 bases. Germline V gene data show CDR1 as SGDLS and CDR2 as YYNGEE. The length of the CDR3 is 14 residues. V dropped 3 bases and J dropped 12; count of bases not matched to a gene: 14.

The V call is TRBV28, the J call TRBJ2-7, with 7 bases lining up with TRBD1. The CDR3 length is 16 residues. Germline V gives CDR1 MDHEN, CDR2 SYDVKM. V was clipped by 5 bases and J by 0 bases; unmatched bases: 10. DNA of the CDR3: TGTGCCAGCAGTCCGGAGACAGGGTTCAGCTCCTACGAGCAGTACTTC. Protein product: CASSPETGFSSYEQYF.

In its sample, this clonotype was seen a few times. V usage is TRBV24-1 and J usage is TRBJ1-2; no firm D call. Germline-derived CDR1 and CDR2 are KGHDR and SFDVKD. V shed 2 bases and J shed 2 bases, with 8 bases lying between them. CDR3 length equals 14 residues. The CDR3 bases are TGTGCCACCAGTGATTCGCCAGAAAACTATGGCTACACCTTC. This translates into CATSDSPENYGYTF.

This clonotype was found a few times. This chain joins TRBV3-1 and TRBJ2-1; a weak D match, TRBD1 (6 bases). The CDR3 totals 12 residues. Trimming stripped 10 bases from V and 5 bases from J, with 12 bases between. In germline, CDR1 is LGHDT, CDR2 YNNKEL (reference sequence). CDR3 DNA sequence: TGTGCCACCCAGCGGACAGACAATGAGCAGTTCTTC. Its translation is CATQRTDNEQFF.

The chain has TRBV5-1 and TRBJ2-3; TRBD2 matches at 9 bases. There are 16 residues in the CDR3. V trimming: 0 bases; J trimming: 5 bases; junction bases outside the gene matches: 7. Germline CDR1 is SGHRS and CDR2 is YFSETQ. CDR3 sequence: CASSLVLAGSGDTQYF. For the CDR3, the DNA is TGCGCCAGCAGCTTGGTCCTAGCGGGGTCTGGAGATACGCAGTATTTT.

This clonotype has only a few counts. V is TRBV15 and J is TRBJ1-2; no firm D call. The CDR3 loop spans 14 amino acids. Germline assignment: CDR1 LNHNV and CDR2 YYDKDF (reference sequence). The ends were cut back, 0 bases at V and 5 bases at J, with 10 bases in the middle. The CDR3 bases are TGTGCCACCAGCAGAGATATCTCGGAGTATGGCTACACCTTC. Its protein is CATSRDISEYGYTF.

This clonotype was picked up a small number of times. The chain has TRBV4-2 and TRBJ2-1; 9 bases are shared with TRBD2. Germline V gene lookup returns CDR1 LGHNA and CDR2 YNFKEQ. V shed 2 bases, J shed 3 bases, and the junction held 5 bases outside the gene matches. The CDR3 totals 16 residues. CDR3 nucleotide sequence: TGTGCCAGCAGCCAACCTAGCGGGGTAATCTACAATGAGCAGTTCTTC. Translation: CASSQPSGVIYNEQFF.

This clonotype appeared a few times. The chain couples TRBV20-1 to TRBJ2-7; 11 nucleotides line up with TRBD2. The germline CDR1 and CDR2 sequences are DFQATT and SNEGSKA (reference sequence). With V trimmed by 1 base and J by 3 bases, 20 bases remained unmatched. The CDR3 is 20 amino acids. CDR3 protein: CSARAATSGTDLTHFYEQYF. The CDR3 DNA follows: TGCAGTGCTAGAGCTGCGACTAGCGGGACGGACCTTACTCACTTCTACGAGCAGTACTTC.

The gene calls are TRBV7-8 and TRBJ1-1, with 7 nucleotides matching TRBD1. Germline-derived CDR1 and CDR2 are SGHVS and FQNEAQ. V trimming: 5 bases; J trimming: 0 bases; junction bases outside the gene matches: 6. This CDR3 has 15 residues. In DNA, the CDR3 is TGTGCCAGCAGCACCCCGACAGGGATGAACACTGAAGCTTTCTTT. Amino acid sequence: CASSTPTGMNTEAFF.